This paragraph reports one T cell receptor (beta chain). Its antigen remains unknown. The source of the sample is a study of shared clonotypes between healthy human individuals. Points from the study as a whole: Larger estimated richness was generally seen in naive subsets than in memory subsets. Investigators collected only blood, and repertoires in tissues likely differ.

Germline CDR1 and CDR2: SGHAT and FQDESV (reference sequence). This CDR3 is built from 15 residues. The V segment lost 4 bases and the J segment 5 bases; nucleotides outside the gene matches: 10. CD4+ cells yielded CD45RA+ naive and CD45RA-negative memory subsets. The DNA input per sorted-subset replicate PCR was roughly 180 ng, corresponding to roughly 30,000 T cell genomes. Measured with immunoSEQ multiplex PCR; TCRdb has only the in-frame clones, and not every one. The table lists roughly 170,000 clones, approximately 61% of them singletons. This sequence joins TRBV11-1 and TRBJ2-5, with TRBD1 matching 7 bases. The sequenced sample consisted of memory CD4+ T cells sorted from blood. The subset: CD45RA-negative fraction. The TCR comes from a man aged 25-40 years in good health. The CDR3 sequence: CASSSQQGFAETQYF. In DNA form, the CDR3 reads TGTGCCAGCAGCTCCCAACAGGGGTTCGCGGAGACCCAGTACTTC.